A selection of T cell receptor beta chains follows, all from one sample in a study of T cells in tumors after PD-1 blockade. Sequenced by immunoSEQ multiplex PCR; TCRdb stores in-frame clones only, minus some. Seen here are fewer than 55,000 clones, about 85% observed once, and the top ten hold roughly 4%. The input for sequencing was PBMCs, taken before anti-PD-1 treatment. The origin of the receptors is a human donor with basal cell carcinoma. The CDR3 runs from the conserved cysteine through the conserved F or W. D genes are given only for firm matches. Expanded clones are given a class, and other clones once, few, many or no size at all.

V gene	CDR3 length	clone size	D gene	J gene	CDR3 DNA	CDR3 protein
TRBV6-2/TRBV6-3	14	NA	NA	TRBJ2-3	TGTGCCAGCAGTCGGGACTGGGGCACAGATACGCAGTATTTT	CASSRDWGTDTQYF
TRBV6-5	13	NA	NA	TRBJ2-5	TGTGCCAGCATGCGCCGGGGTGTAGAGACCCAGTACTTC	CASMRRGVETQYF
TRBV7-9	13	NA	NA	TRBJ2-6	TGTGCCAGCGGTACCTCTGGGGCCAACGTCCTGACTTTC	CASGTSGANVLTF
TRBV2	14	few	TRBD1	TRBJ2-7	TGTGCCAGCAGTTGGGACAGCTCTTCCTACGAGCAGTACTTC	CASSWDSSSYEQYF
TRBV6-5	14	NA	NA	TRBJ1-3	TGTGCCACACTAGCGGGGTACTCTGGAAACACCATATATTTT	CATLAGYSGNTIYF
TRBV6-5	13	once	TRBD1	TRBJ2-1	TGTGCCAGCAGTCCCTACAGGGGGAGGGAGCAGTTCTTC	CASSPYRGREQFF
TRBV21-1	9	once	NA	TRBJ2-5	TGTGCCATCCGAGAGACCCAGTACTTC	CAIRETQYF
TRBV3-1/TRBV3-2	12	NA	NA	TRBJ2-2	TGTGCCAGCAGCCAAGTCGTAGGGCGGGTGTTTTTT	CASSQVVGRVFF
TRBV10-3	15	NA	TRBD1	TRBJ1-6	TGTGCCATCAGTGAGGGGACAGGTTATAATTCACCCCTCCACTTT	CAISEGTGYNSPLHF
TRBV5-6	13	NA	NA	TRBJ2-1	TGTGCCAGCAGCTTGCGAGGGGCAGATGAGCAGTTCTTC	CASSLRGADEQFF
TRBV28	15	NA	TRBD1	TRBJ1-1	TGTGCCAGCACCGGGACAGGGCGGCGGTTCGCTGAAGCTTTCTTT	CASTGTGRRFAEAFF
TRBV3-1/TRBV3-2	13	NA	TRBD2	TRBJ2-7	TGTGCCAGCAGCCTAGCGGGGGTCTACGAGCAGTACTTC	CASSLAGVYEQYF
TRBV29-1	15	few	NA	TRBJ2-3	TGCAGCGTTGAGCTGGGACACCCTAGCACAGATACGCAGTATTTT	CSVELGHPSTDTQYF
TRBV4-2	16	few	TRBD1	TRBJ2-7	TGTGCCAGCAGCCAAGTCCCGGGACAGGGTGGCGACGAGCAGTACTTC	CASSQVPGQGGDEQYF
TRBV2	15	few	TRBD1	TRBJ2-3	TGTGCCAGCAGGATTGGGACAGGGGTCACAGATACGCAGTATTTT	CASRIGTGVTDTQYF
TRBV20-1	14	NA	NA	TRBJ2-1	TGCAGTGCTAGTATCGGAGGGGGGACTAATGAGCAGTTCTTC	CSASIGGGTNEQFF
TRBV28	15	NA	NA	TRBJ2-2	TGTGCCAGCAGTTTATCAGGGCTGGGAACCGGGGAGCTGTTTTTT	CASSLSGLGTGELFF
TRBV18	18	NA	NA	TRBJ1-1	TGTGCCAGCTCACCACGGGGTCAGTCGATCTCGGTGAACACTGAAGCTTTCTTT	CASSPRGQSISVNTEAFF
TRBV29-1	12	once	NA	TRBJ1-4	TGCAGCGTTGCGGGAGACAATGAAAAACTGTTTTTT	CSVAGDNEKLFF
TRBV18	12	once	NA	TRBJ1-5	TGTGCCAGCTCACCTACAGATCAGCCCCAGCATTTT	CASSPTDQPQHF
TRBV24-1	17	NA	TRBD2	TRBJ2-3	TGTGCCACCAGTGATTCTAGCGGGGGGGCCAACACAGATACGCAGTATTTT	CATSDSSGGANTDTQYF
TRBV29-1	17	NA	TRBD2	TRBJ2-1	TGCAGCGGCAAAGGCGGGGGGGAATCTAGAATCTACAATGAGCAGTTCTTC	CSGKGGGESRIYNEQFF
TRBV30	10	once	NA	TRBJ2-3	TGTGCCTGGAGTGCCAATACGCAGTATTTT	CAWSANTQYF
TRBV4-2	14	NA	NA	TRBJ2-5	TGTGCCAGCAGCCAAGATCCGGGAACAGAGACCCAGTACTTC	CASSQDPGTETQYF
TRBV18	19	NA	NA	TRBJ2-6	TGTGCCAGCTCACCACCGCTGGCAGGGGATAGGCCTGGGGCCAACGTCCTGACTTTC	CASSPPLAGDRPGANVLTF
TRBV27	16	NA	TRBD2	TRBJ2-1	TGTGCCAGCAGTCCACCGACTAGCGGGGGATACAATGAGCAGTTCTTC	CASSPPTSGGYNEQFF
TRBV19	16	NA	TRBD1	TRBJ2-1	TGTGCCAGTAGTATGACAGGGGGTATCTCCTACAATGAGCAGTTCTTC	CASSMTGGISYNEQFF